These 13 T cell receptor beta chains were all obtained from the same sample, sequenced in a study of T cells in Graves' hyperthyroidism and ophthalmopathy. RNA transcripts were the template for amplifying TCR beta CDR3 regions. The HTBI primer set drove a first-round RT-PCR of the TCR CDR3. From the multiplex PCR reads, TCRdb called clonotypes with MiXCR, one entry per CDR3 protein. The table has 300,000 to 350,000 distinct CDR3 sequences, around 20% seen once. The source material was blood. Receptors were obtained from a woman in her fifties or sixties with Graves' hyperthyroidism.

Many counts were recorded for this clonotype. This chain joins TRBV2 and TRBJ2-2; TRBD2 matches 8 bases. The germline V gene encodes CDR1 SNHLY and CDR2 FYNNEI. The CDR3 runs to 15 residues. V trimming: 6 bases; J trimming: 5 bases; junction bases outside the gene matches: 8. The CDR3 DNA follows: TGTGCCAGCAGGCGAAGCGGGGGAAATACCGGGGAGCTGTTTTTT. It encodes CASRRSGGNTGELFF. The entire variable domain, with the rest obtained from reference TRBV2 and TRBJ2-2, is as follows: EPEVTQTPSHQVTQMGQEVILRCVPISNHLYFYWYRQILGQKVEFLVSFYNNEISEKSEIFDDQFSVERPDGSNFTLKIRSTKLEDSAMYFCASRRSGGNTGELFFGEGSRLTVL.

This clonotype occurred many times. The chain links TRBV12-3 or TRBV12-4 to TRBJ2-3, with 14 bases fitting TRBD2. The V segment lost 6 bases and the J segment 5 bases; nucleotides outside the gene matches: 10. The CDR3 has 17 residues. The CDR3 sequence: CASSPPGLAGVGDTQYF. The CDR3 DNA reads TGTGCCAGCAGCCCACCGGGACTAGCGGGGGTGGGAGATACGCAGTATTTT.

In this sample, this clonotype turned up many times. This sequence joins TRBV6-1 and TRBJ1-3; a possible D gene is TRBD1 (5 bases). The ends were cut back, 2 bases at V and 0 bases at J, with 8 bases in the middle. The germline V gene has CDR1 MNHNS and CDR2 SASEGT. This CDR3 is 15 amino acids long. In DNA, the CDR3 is TGTGCCAGCAGTGAACGAACAGGCTCTGGAAACACCATATATTTT. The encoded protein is CASSERTGSGNTIYF.

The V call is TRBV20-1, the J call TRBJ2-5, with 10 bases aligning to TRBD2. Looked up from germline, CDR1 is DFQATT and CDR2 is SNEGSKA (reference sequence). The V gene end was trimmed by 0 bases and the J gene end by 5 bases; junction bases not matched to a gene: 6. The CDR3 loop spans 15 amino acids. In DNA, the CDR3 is TGCAGTGCTAGAGATCAGCGGACTAGCGGCGAGACCCAGTACTTC. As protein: CSARDQRTSGETQYF.

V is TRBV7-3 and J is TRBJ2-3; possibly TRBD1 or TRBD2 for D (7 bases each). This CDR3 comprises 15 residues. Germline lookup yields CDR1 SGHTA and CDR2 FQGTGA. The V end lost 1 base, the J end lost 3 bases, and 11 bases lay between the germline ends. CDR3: CASSLRGGQTDTQYF. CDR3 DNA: TGTGCCAGCAGCTTAAGGGGGGGACAGACAGATACGCAGTATTTT.

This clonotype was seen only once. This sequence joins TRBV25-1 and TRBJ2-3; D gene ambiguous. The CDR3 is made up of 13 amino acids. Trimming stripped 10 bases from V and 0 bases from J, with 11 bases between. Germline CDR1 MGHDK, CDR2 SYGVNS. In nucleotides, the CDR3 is TGTGCCACCGCAACCATTAGCACAGATACGCAGTATTTT. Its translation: CATATISTDTQYF.

This chain's CDR3 is CASSRPGTGIYEQYF. CDR3 nucleotides: TGTGCCAGTAGTAGACCCGGGACAGGGATCTACGAGCAGTACTTC. The V gene is TRBV19, the J gene TRBJ2-7; TRBD1 matches 9 bases. Germline V CDR1 and CDR2: LNHDA, SQIVND (reference sequence). V lost 4 bases and J lost 3; bases outside the gene matches: 7. The CDR3 consists of 15 residues.

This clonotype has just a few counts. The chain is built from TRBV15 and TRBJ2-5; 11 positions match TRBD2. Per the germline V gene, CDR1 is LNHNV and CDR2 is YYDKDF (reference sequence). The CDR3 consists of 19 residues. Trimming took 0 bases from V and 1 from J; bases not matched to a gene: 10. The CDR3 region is CATSRDGASGGTLQETQYF. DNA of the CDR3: TGTGCCACCAGCAGAGATGGGGCTAGCGGGGGGACCCTCCAAGAGACCCAGTACTTC. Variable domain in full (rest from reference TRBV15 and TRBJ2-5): DAMVIQNPRYQVTQFGKPVTLSCSQTLNHNVMYWYQQKSSQAPKLLFHYYDKDFNNEADTPDNFQSRRPNTSFCFLDIRSPGLGDTAMYLCATSRDGASGGTLQETQYFGPGTRLLVL.

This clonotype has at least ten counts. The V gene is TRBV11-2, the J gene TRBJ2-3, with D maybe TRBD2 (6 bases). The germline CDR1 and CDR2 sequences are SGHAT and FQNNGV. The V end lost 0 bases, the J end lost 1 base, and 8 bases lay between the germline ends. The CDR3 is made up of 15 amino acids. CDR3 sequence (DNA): TGTGCCAGCAGCTTAGACCCGGGGGGCACAGATACGCAGTATTTT. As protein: CASSLDPGGTDTQYF.

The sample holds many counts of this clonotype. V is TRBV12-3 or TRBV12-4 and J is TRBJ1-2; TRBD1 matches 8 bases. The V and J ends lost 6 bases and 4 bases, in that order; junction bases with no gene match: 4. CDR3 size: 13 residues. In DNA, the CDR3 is TGTGCCAGCAGAGAGACAGGGGCCTATGGCTACACCTTC. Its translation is CASRETGAYGYTF.

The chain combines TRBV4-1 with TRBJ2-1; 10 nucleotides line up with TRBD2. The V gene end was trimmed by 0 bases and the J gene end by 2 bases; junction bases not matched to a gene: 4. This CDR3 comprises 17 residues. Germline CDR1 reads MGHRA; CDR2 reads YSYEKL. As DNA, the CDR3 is TGCGCCAGCAGCCAAGAGCGCCTAGCGGGGGCCTACAATGAGCAGTTCTTC. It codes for CASSQERLAGAYNEQFF.

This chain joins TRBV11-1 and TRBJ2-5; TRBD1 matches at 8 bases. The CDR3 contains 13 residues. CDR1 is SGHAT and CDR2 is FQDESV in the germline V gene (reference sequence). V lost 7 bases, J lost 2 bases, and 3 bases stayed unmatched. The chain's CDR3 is CASTWDRQETQYF. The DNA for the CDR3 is TGTGCCAGCACCTGGGACAGGCAAGAGACCCAGTACTTC.

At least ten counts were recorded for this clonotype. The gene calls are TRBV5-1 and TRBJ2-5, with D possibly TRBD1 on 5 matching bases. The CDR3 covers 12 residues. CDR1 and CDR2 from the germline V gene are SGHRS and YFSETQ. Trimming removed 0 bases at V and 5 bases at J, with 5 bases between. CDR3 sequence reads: CASSLEGETQYF. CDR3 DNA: TGCGCCAGCAGCTTGGAGGGGGAGACCCAGTACTTC.